These 21 T cell receptor beta chains originate from one sample sequenced in a study of shared clonotypes between healthy human individuals. TCRdb keeps only in-frame clones here, not all; method: immunoSEQ multiplex PCR. This sample carries about half a million clones, around 73% of them seen once, and the ten largest clones take approximately 12%. Sequencing was performed on PBMCs. These receptors came from a middle-aged woman in good health. Some clones in this sample may be carry-over from other donors' samples.

The chain couples TRBV27 to TRBJ2-1; D is perhaps TRBD2 (5 bases). Germline CDR1 reads MNHEY; CDR2 reads SMNVEV (reference sequence). This CDR3 has 14 residues. The V end lost 5 bases, the J end lost 9 bases, and 17 bases lay between the germline ends. This CDR3 is CASSLFAGLSEQFF. CDR3 bases: TGTGCCAGCAGTCTCTTCGCGGGTTTGAGTGAGCAGTTCTTC.

A note on this clone: Since a much larger clone is just one base distant, this may be a read error. Other DNA sequences within the sample encode an identical CDR3. CDR3 DNA: TGTGCCTGGAGTACACAGGGGGCTAATCAGCCCCAGCATTTT. Translated: CAWSTQGANQPQHF. This chain joins TRBV30 and TRBJ1-5, with TRBD1 matching over 9 bases. There are 14 residues in the CDR3. The germline CDR1 and CDR2 sequences are GTSNPN and SVGIG (reference sequence). J gave up 4 bases and V 2 bases, and 3 bases lay outside the gene matches.

The chain employs TRBV7-9 and TRBJ2-7, with D possibly being TRBD1 or TRBD2 (5 bases each). The CDR3 covers 13 residues. Between the trimmed V and J ends, which lost 5 bases and 7 bases, there was a span of 15 bases. Germline loops: CDR1 SEHNR, CDR2 FQNEAQ (reference sequence). As DNA, the CDR3 is TGTGCCAGCAGCCCGGGACCAACGCGGGAGCAGTACTTC. Amino acids: CASSPGPTREQYF.

The CDR3 DNA reads TGTGCCACCAGCACCGGGACAACTAATGAAAAACTGTTTTTT. It specifies CATSTGTTNEKLFF. V gene TRBV15 combines with J gene TRBJ1-4; D remains unclear. CDR1 LNHNV and CDR2 YYDKDF come from the germline V gene (reference sequence). This CDR3 spans 14 amino acids. V shed 4 bases and J shed 0 bases, with 6 bases lying between them.

The gene calls are TRBV6-5 and TRBJ2-1; tentatively, D is TRBD1 (5 bases). Germline lookup yields CDR1 MNHEY and CDR2 SVGAGI. The V and J ends lost 0 bases and 3 bases respectively, with 6 bases between them. This CDR3 contains 14 residues. The CDR3 is CASSYSQDYNEQFF. Here the CDR3 DNA reads TGTGCCAGCAGTTACTCACAGGACTACAATGAGCAGTTCTTC.

Only a few counts were recorded for this clone. The chain employs TRBV6-1 and TRBJ2-3, with a possible D match to TRBD2 (6 bases). The V end lost 8 bases, the J end lost 4 bases, and 16 bases lay between the germline ends. The germline CDR1 and CDR2 sequences are MNHNS and SASEGT. This CDR3 spans 14 amino acids. CDR3 amino acids: CASLLADVPDTQYF. The CDR3, as DNA: TGTGCCAGCCTACTAGCAGACGTCCCAGATACGCAGTATTTT.

The CDR3 nucleotides are TGTGCCAGCAGCTCTCCCGGACAGGACGGTGGCTACACCTTC. Translated: CASSSPGQDGGYTF. This chain joins TRBV28 and TRBJ1-2, with 7 bases lining up with TRBD1. J gave up 7 bases and V 6 bases, and 11 bases lay outside the gene matches. Germline CDR1 and CDR2: MDHEN and SYDVKM. The CDR3 has 14 residues.

The chain couples TRBV5-1 to TRBJ2-7; D uncertain. The V end was cut by 0 bases, the J end by 0 bases, with 10 bases between. Germline V CDR1 and CDR2: SGHRS, YFSETQ. This CDR3 region has 15 residues. For the CDR3, the DNA is TGCGCCAGCAGCTTGGTTGCGTCTAGCTCCTACGAGCAGTACTTC. Its translation is CASSLVASSSYEQYF.

CDR3 sequence reads: CASSGDSGANVLTF. In nucleotides, the CDR3 is TGTGCCAGCAGTGGGGACTCTGGGGCCAACGTCCTGACTTTC. The V call is TRBV2, the J call TRBJ2-6; D unclear. Trimming cost V 4 bases and J 0 bases, with 4 bases left between them. The CDR3 loop spans 14 amino acids. CDR1 SNHLY and CDR2 FYNNEI come from the germline V gene.

On this clone itself: A far larger clone is just one base off, so this is likely a read error. The V call is TRBV29-1, the J call TRBJ1-1, with D unclear. Trimming cost V 6 bases and J 3 bases, with 17 bases left between them. In germline, CDR1 is SQVTM, CDR2 ANQGSEA. The CDR3 has 14 amino acids. CDR3 sequence reads: CSVLGCGSDTEAFF. CDR3 bases: TGCAGCGTCCTCGGGTGTGGGTCGGACACTGAAGCTTTCTTT.

V usage is TRBV4-2 and J usage is TRBJ1-2; D might be TRBD1 (6 bases). Germline lookup yields CDR1 LGHNA and CDR2 YNFKEQ. Deletions cut 0 bases from V and 4 bases from J, with 9 bases between. CDR3 length: 14 residues. CDR3 DNA: TGTGCCAGCAGCCAAGAACAGGGACCCTATGGCTACACCTTC. Amino acid sequence: CASSQEQGPYGYTF.

The chain couples TRBV11-2 to TRBJ2-7; the D is unclear. The CDR3 length is 13 residues. V was shortened by 0 bases and J by 4 bases, with 7 bases between the two germline ends. Germline assignment: CDR1 SGHAT and CDR2 FQNNGV. The CDR3 DNA is TGTGCCAGCAGCTTAGACGTCGTTTACGAGCAGTACTTC. Protein product: CASSLDVVYEQYF.

The chain carries TRBV7-3 and TRBJ2-3, with D possibly being TRBD2 (6 bases). Trimming took 5 bases from V and 2 from J, leaving 14 bases between them. This CDR3 region has 15 residues. Germline V gene lookup returns CDR1 SGHTA and CDR2 FQGTGA. CDR3 sequence reads: CASSLSGRYTDTQYF. As DNA, the CDR3 is TGTGCCAGCAGCCTCAGCGGGCGTTACACAGATACGCAGTATTTT.

V is TRBV18 and J is TRBJ2-7; no definite D call. V lost 1 base and J 3 bases, leaving 10 bases between the germline ends. This CDR3 spans 14 amino acids. In germline, CDR1 is KGHSH, CDR2 LQKENI. CDR3 sequence reads: CASSPLRSHYEQYF. The DNA of the CDR3 is TGTGCCAGCTCACCACTTCGCAGTCACTACGAGCAGTACTTC.

The CDR3 sequence: CAISESGPNYGYTF. CDR3 nucleotide sequence: TGTGCCATCAGTGAGTCAGGTCCTAACTATGGCTACACCTTC. The chain uses TRBV10-3 and TRBJ1-2; D not certain. This CDR3 has 14 amino acids. The germline V and J ends were trimmed by 0 bases and 0 bases, with 5 bases remaining between them. Germline CDR1 ENHRY, CDR2 SYGVKD.

This chain uses TRBV4-2 with TRBJ1-2, with D uncertain. The CDR3 is 16 residues long. Trimming removed 1 base at V and 4 bases at J, with 16 bases between. Germline loops: CDR1 LGHNA, CDR2 YNFKEQ. The CDR3 DNA reads as TGTGCCAGCAGCCAAGGAGGTGGAGGGTTGGGCTATGGCTACACCTTC. Translating gives CASSQGGGGLGYGYTF.

The rearrangement links TRBV5-1 to TRBJ1-4; TRBD1 agrees at 8 bases. The germline gives CDR1 SGHRS, CDR2 YFSETQ. The CDR3 runs 14 residues. Trimming cost V 3 bases and J 5 bases; bases outside gene matches: 3. CDR3 in amino acids: CASSWTGINEKLFF. CDR3 bases: TGCGCCAGCAGCTGGACAGGGATCAATGAAAAACTGTTTTTT.

The chain is built from TRBV4-2 and TRBJ2-7; 11 nucleotides align to TRBD2. This CDR3 has 15 residues. Germline lookup yields CDR1 LGHNA and CDR2 YNFKEQ. V dropped 2 bases and J dropped 4; count of bases not matched to a gene: 4. CDR3 region: CASSQHSGRGYEQYF. As DNA, the CDR3 is TGTGCCAGCAGCCAACATAGCGGGAGGGGATACGAGCAGTACTTC.

The V call is TRBV29-1, the J call TRBJ2-2; D unclear. The CDR3 extends over 13 amino acids. CDR1 SQVTM and CDR2 ANQGSEA come from the germline V gene. Trimming removed 7 bases at V and 7 bases at J, with 16 bases between. The CDR3 here is CSGSEGSGGELFF. The CDR3 coding sequence is TGCAGCGGTAGTGAAGGGTCGGGCGGGGAGCTGTTTTTT.

This clone occurred a few times. The chain uses TRBV6-5 and TRBJ1-1, with D possibly being TRBD1 (6 bases). The CDR3 has 14 amino acids. CDR1 MNHEY and CDR2 SVGAGI come from the germline V gene. With 2 bases removed from V and 1 base from J, the gap between germline ends came to 8 bases. CDR3 sequence: CASSYRGGNTEAFF. The CDR3 nucleotides read TGTGCCAGCAGTTACAGGGGGGGGAACACTGAAGCTTTCTTT.

V is TRBV29-1 and J is TRBJ2-1, with 10 bases aligning to TRBD2. Germline CDR1 SQVTM, CDR2 ANQGSEA. The junction had 8 bases not matched to a gene; V was cut back by 6 bases and J by 0 bases. The CDR3 totals 16 residues. The CDR3 spells CSVKGLAYISYNEQFF. DNA of the CDR3: TGCAGCGTGAAGGGACTAGCGTACATCTCCTACAATGAGCAGTTCTTC.